This T cell receptor beta chain originates from a study of cytomegalovirus exposure and HLA in healthy donors. With 60 Vbeta and 13 Jbeta primers, the PCR was carried out. The assay was immunoSEQ multiplex PCR, and TCRdb's table has in-frame clones only and misses some. The repertoire holds around 150,000 clones, with 70% to 90% as singletons. Study-wide results and caveats: A later analysis linked a missense variant in DCLRE1C to the trimming of TCR beta V and J genes.

About this clone: The antigen is not known.

The source is a woman in her forties in good health and CMV-seronegative. The material sequenced was PBMCs.

In nucleotides, the CDR3 is TGTGCCAGCAGCGCGGCGGGAGGTCCCTACGAGCAGTACTTC. Encoded protein: CASSAAGGPYEQYF. The chain joins TRBV9 to TRBJ2-7, with 8 bases fitting TRBD2. CDR3 size: 14 residues. Losses at the gene ends were 3 bases for V and 2 bases for J; bases not matched to a gene: 4. Germline V CDR1 and CDR2: SGDLS, YYNGEE.